The TCR beta chain under discussion was sequenced for a study of T cell repertoires in cytomegalovirus infection. Study-level background: It was the public TCR beta signatures that indicated both CMV infection and matching HLA type.

This CDR3 contains 15 residues. Germline lookup yields CDR1 LNHDA and CDR2 SQIVND (reference sequence). Between the trimmed V and J ends, which lost 6 bases and 4 bases, there was a span of 16 bases. Regarding the study as a whole: Carriers of CMV and the relevant HLA type were discriminated by public TCR beta frequency. Within the response measured ex vivo, HLA-C-restricted CMV-specific TCR beta clonotypes were dominant.

TCRdb processed the reads anew with MiXCR; each CDR3 protein has one entry. The repertoire consists of more than 350,000 distinct CDR3 sequences, with approximately 30% occurring once and the leading ten covering approximately 13%. As for this clonotype: Antigen: not known. This is likely a read error, given that the CDR3 carries no conserved phenylalanine or tryptophan at its end.

Sequenced input: PBMCs. The V gene is TRBV19, the J gene TRBJ2-1, with D perhaps TRBD1 (6 bases). The sequence came from a human donor in good health (CMV status not recorded). Some clones in this sample may be carry-over from other donors' samples. CDR3 protein: CASSSAGGGYNEQFS. Written as DNA, the CDR3 is TGTGCCAGTAGCTCTGCTGGGGGCGGGTACAATGAGCAGTTCTCC.